The table lists the clone carrying this TCR beta chain with a few counts. Its antigen is as yet unknown. This entry is derived from a study of cytomegalovirus exposure and HLA in healthy donors. Study-wide results and caveats: Serostatus for CMV was the only available immune exposure information. Specific recognition of CMV antigens was confirmed in vitro for a few chains (all CMV-associated). The classifier reportedly diagnosed cytomegalovirus status with high sensitivity and specificity. The study assumed roughly uniform donor sequencing depth for presence/absence analyses.

PCR was performed using 60 Vbeta and 13 Jbeta primers. The protocol was immunoSEQ multiplex PCR, while the TCRdb copy is restricted to in-frame clones and leaves out a portion. The table records approximately 160,000 clones, 60% to 85% of them present only once. The germline CDR1 and CDR2 sequences are MDHEN and SYDVKM. CDR3 length: 15 amino acids. V dropped 5 bases and J dropped 1 base, with 9 bases sitting between them. V and J are TRBV28 and TRBJ2-6, with D perhaps TRBD2 (5 bases). The source material was PBMCs. This clonotype originated in a female donor in good health and CMV-seronegative. This CDR3 is CASSKLGSGANVLTF. CDR3 coding DNA: TGTGCCAGCAGTAAACTAGGGTCTGGGGCCAACGTCCTGACTTTC.